These T cell receptor beta chains were read from a single sample in a study of cytomegalovirus exposure and HLA in healthy donors. Some clones are missing from TCRdb's copy, which holds only in-frame ones; the method was immunoSEQ multiplex PCR. The sample consists of around 100,000 clones, about 70% of them appearing once. Specimen: PBMCs. The receptors shown here come from a man in his thirties or forties in good health and CMV-seropositive. The CDR3 runs from the conserved cysteine through the conserved F or W. Each record gives: V gene, CDR3 protein.

>TRBV9
CASSVAGQGFYSEQFF
>TRBV5-5
CASRPPGQGNSPLHF
>TRBV27
CASSTKVNTEAFF
>TRBV5-1
CASSRDRASYEQYF
>TRBV9
CASSVGQGHGYTF
>TRBV6-6
CASSYLDRACEAFF
>TRBV9
CASSSPRDRGGNEQYF
>TRBV5-6
CASSSTGTSGPGTDTQYF
>TRBV30
CASSTGSGNTIYF
>TRBV2
CASSRRGTTTGGLFF
>TRBV30
CAWSTGAKNIQYF
>TRBV12-5
CASGLIVGLPGDSSGNTIYF
>TRBV2
CASSVEQYAYNEQFF
>TRBV28
CASRRDDTYF
>TRBV13
CASSRGGYQETQYF
>TRBV19
CASSIDPDRGLGYTF
>TRBV19
CASSRRTDPYGYTF
>TRBV2
CASSEVRTLSSGNTIYF
>TRBV7-9
CASSLPGGGSGEQYF
>TRBV9
CASSEGQLAGTDTQYF
>TRBV15
CATSAPGQHYEQYF
>TRBV27
CASSLSGFSMNTEAFF
>TRBV7-9
CASSLATNEKLFF
>TRBV2
CASSEAELLTQGNEQFF
>TRBV28
CASLKMGGNQPQHF
>TRBV4-1
CASSHVGGTEAFF
>TRBV4-1
CASSRTLTKNRGEGYGYTF
>TRBV12-2
CASRPGQGEKLFF
>TRBV19
CASSPDRGPEDEKLFF
>TRBV7-9
CASSLEVGEKTEAFF
>TRBV6-1
CASSEGLAPSTDTQYF
>TRBV30
CAWSVRLRAEAFF
>TRBV5-4
CASSLGGERAGNIQYF
>TRBV6-4
CASSDSGLDSQFF
>TRBV9
CASSANQPQHF
>TRBV6-5
CASSTTTFDGYTF
>TRBV9
CASSDGQGQETQYF
>TRBV27
CASSSVTGNTDTQYF
>TRBV6-1
CASSELAGGSRGEQYF
>TRBV28
CASSVGTGVGKLFF
>TRBV2
CASSEGLAREQYF
>TRBV9
CASSVAVAGTHNEQFF
>TRBV19
CASRYGRDEQFF
>TRBV6-5
CASRSGVGEQYF